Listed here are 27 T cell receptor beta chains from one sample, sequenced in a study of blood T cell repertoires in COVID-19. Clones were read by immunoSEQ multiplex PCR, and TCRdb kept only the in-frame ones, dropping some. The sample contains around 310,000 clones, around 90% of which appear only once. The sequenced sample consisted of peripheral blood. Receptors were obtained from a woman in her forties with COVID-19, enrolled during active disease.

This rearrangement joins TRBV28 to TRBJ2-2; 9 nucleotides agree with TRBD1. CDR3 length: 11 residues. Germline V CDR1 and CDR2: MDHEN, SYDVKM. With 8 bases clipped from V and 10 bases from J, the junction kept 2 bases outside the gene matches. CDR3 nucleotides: TGTGCCAGCCGGACAGGGGTGGAGCTGTTTTTT. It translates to CASRTGVELFF.

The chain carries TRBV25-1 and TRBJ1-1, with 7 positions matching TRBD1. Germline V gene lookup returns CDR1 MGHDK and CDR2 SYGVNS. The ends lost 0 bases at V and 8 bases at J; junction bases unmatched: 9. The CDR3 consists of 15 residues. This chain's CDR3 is CASSEYLTGVDEAFF. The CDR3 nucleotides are TGTGCCAGCAGTGAATATCTTACAGGGGTCGACGAAGCTTTCTTT.

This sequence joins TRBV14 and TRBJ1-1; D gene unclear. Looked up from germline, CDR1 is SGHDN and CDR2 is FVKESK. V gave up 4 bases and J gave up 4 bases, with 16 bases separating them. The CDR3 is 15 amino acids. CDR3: CASSLFSTRPTEAFF. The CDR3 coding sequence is TGTGCCAGCAGCCTATTTTCGACAAGACCCACTGAAGCTTTCTTT.

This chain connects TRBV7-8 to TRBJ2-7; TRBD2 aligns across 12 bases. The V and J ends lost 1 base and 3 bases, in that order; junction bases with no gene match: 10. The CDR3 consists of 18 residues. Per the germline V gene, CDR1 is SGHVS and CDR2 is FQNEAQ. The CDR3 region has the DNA TGTGCCAGCAGCTTAGAGGGACTAGCGGGCTCGCCCATCTACGAGCAGTACTTC. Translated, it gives CASSLEGLAGSPIYEQYF.

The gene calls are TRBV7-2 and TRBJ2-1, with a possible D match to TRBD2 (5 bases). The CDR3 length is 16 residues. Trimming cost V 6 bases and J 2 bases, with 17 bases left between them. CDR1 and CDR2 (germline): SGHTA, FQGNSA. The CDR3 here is CASSAPRGQPYNEQFF. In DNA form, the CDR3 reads TGTGCCAGCAGTGCCCCGAGAGGGCAACCCTACAATGAGCAGTTCTTC.

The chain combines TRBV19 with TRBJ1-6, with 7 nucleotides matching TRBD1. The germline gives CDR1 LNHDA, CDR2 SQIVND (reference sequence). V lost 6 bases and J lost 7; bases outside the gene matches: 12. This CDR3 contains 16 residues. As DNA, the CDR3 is TGTGCCAGTAGCATATGGAGGGGGCCGGGGAATTCACCCCTCCACTTT. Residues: CASSIWRGPGNSPLHF.

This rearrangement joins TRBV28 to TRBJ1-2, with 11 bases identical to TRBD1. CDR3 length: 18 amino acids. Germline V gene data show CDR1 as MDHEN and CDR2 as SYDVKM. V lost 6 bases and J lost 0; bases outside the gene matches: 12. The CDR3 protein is CASRGPGTGGPSNYGYTF. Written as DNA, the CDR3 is TGTGCCAGCAGGGGGCCCGGGACAGGGGGACCTTCTAACTATGGCTACACCTTC.

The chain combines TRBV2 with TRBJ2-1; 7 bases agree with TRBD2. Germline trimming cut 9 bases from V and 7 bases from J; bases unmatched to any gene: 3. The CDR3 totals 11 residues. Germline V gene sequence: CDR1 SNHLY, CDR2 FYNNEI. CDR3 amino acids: CARGLGNEQFF. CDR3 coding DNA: TGTGCCAGAGGACTAGGAAATGAGCAGTTCTTC.

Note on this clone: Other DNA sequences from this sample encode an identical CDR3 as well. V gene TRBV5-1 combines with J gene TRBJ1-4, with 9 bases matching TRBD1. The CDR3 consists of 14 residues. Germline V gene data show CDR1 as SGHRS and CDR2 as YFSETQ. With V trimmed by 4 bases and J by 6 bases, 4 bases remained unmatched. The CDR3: CASSLRQGDEKLFF. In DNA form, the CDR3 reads TGCGCCAGCAGCCTAAGACAGGGGGATGAAAAACTGTTTTTT.

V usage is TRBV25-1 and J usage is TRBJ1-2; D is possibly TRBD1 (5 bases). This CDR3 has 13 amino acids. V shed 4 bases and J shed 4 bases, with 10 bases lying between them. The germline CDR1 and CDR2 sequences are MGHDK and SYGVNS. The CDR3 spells CASSGQGRYGYTF. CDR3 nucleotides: TGTGCCAGCAGTGGCCAGGGCCGCTATGGCTACACCTTC.

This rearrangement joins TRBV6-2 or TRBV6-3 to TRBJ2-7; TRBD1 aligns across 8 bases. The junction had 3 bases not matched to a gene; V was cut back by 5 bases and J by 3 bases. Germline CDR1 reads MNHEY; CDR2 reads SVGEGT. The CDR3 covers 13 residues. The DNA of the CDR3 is TGTGCCAGCAGTAGACAGGGGATCTACGAGCAGTACTTC. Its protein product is CASSRQGIYEQYF.

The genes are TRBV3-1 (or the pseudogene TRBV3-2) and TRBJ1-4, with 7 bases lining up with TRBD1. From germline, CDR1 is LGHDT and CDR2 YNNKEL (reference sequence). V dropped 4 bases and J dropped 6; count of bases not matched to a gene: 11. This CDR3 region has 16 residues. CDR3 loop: CASSPGRRQGDEKLFF. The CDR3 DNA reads TGTGCCAGCAGCCCAGGAAGGCGACAGGGCGATGAAAAACTGTTTTTT.

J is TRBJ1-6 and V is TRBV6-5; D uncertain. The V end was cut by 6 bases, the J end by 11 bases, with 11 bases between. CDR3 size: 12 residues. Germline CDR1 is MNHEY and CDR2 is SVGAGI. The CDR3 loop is CASSEDGAPLHF. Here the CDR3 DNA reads TGTGCCAGCAGCGAGGATGGCGCACCCCTCCACTTT.

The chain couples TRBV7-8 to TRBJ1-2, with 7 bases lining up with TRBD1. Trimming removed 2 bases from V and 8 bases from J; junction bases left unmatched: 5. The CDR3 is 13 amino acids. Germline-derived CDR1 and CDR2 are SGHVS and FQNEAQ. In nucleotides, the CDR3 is TGTGCCAGCAGCTTAAACAGGGGAAGCGGCTACACCTTC. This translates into CASSLNRGSGYTF.

As DNA, the CDR3 is TGCGCCAGTCTCTTTCAAGCTTGGACTAGCGGGGCCACAGATACGCAGTATTTT. It is translated as CASLFQAWTSGATDTQYF. The chain is built from TRBV5-1 and TRBJ2-3, with 12 bases identical to TRBD2. CDR1 SGHRS and CDR2 YFSETQ come from the germline V gene. The CDR3 has 18 amino acids. Germline trimming cut 8 bases from V and 2 bases from J; bases unmatched to any gene: 15.

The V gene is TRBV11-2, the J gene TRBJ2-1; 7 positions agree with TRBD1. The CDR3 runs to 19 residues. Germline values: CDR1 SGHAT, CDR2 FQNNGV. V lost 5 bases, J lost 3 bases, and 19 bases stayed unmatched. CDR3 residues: CASSPRRGPGTGDYNEQFF. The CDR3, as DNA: TGTGCCAGCAGCCCGCGAAGAGGCCCCGGCACAGGGGACTACAATGAGCAGTTCTTC.

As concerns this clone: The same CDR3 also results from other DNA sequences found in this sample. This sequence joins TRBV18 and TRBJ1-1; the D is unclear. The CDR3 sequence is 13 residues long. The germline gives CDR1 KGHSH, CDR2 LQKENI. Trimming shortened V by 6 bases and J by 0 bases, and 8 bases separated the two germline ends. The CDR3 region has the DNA TGTGCCAGCTCCCCGGGGTTGAACACTGAAGCTTTCTTT. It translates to CASSPGLNTEAFF.

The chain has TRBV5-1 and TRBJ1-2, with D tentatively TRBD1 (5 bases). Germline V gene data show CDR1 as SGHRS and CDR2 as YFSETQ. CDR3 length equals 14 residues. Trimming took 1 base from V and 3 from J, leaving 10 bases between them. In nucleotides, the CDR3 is TGCGCCAGCAGCTTGCCAGGGATTGACTATGGCTACACCTTC. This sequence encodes CASSLPGIDYGYTF. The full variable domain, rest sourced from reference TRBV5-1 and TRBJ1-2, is KAGVTQTPRYLIKTRGQQVTLSCSPISGHRSVSWYQQTPGQGLQFLFEYFSETQRNKGNFPGRFSGRQFSNSRSEMNVSTLELGDSALYLCASSLPGIDYGYTFGSGTRLTVV.

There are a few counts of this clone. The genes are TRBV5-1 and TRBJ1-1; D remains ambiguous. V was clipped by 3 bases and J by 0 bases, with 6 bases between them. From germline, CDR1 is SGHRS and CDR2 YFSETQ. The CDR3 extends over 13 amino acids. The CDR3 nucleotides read TGCGCCAGCAGCTCCGACATGAACACTGAAGCTTTCTTT. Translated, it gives CASSSDMNTEAFF.

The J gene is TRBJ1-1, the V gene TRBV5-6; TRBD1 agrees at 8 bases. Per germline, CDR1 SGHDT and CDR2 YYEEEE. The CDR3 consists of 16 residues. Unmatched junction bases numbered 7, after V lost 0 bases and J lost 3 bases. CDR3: CASSLVQGARDTEAFF. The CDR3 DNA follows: TGTGCCAGCAGCTTGGTCCAGGGGGCAAGGGACACTGAAGCTTTCTTT.

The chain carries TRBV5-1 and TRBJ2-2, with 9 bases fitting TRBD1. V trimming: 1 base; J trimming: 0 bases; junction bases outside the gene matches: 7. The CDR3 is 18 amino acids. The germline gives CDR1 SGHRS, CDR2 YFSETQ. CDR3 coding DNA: TGCGCCAGCAGCTTGCCGGGACAGGGCCGATCGAACACCGGGGAGCTGTTTTTT. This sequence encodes CASSLPGQGRSNTGELFF. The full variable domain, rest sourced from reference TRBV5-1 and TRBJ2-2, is KAGVTQTPRYLIKTRGQQVTLSCSPISGHRSVSWYQQTPGQGLQFLFEYFSETQRNKGNFPGRFSGRQFSNSRSEMNVSTLELGDSALYLCASSLPGQGRSNTGELFFGEGSRLTVL.

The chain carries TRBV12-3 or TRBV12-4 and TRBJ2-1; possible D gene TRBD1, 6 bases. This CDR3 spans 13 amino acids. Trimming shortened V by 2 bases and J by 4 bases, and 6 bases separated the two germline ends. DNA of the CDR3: TGTGCCAGCAGTTTAAGGGGGTACAATGAGCAGTTCTTC. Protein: CASSLRGYNEQFF.

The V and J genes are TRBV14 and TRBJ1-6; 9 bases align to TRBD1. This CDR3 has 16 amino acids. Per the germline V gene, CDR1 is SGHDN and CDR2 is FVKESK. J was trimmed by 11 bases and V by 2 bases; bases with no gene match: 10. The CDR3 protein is CASSQRTGTGNPPLHF. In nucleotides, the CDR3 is TGTGCCAGCAGCCAACGTACCGGGACAGGGAATCCACCCCTCCACTTT.

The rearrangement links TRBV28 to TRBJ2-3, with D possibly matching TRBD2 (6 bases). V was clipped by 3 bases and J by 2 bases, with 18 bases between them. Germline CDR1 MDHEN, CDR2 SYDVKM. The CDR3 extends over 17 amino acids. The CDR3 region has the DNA TGTGCCAGCAGTTTTGGGGGGAGGACTCTAAACACAGATACGCAGTATTTT. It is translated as CASSFGGRTLNTDTQYF.

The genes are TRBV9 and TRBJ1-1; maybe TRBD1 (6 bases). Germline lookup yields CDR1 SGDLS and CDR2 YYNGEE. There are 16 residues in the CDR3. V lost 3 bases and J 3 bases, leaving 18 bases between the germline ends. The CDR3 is CASSAPQGRGDTEAFF. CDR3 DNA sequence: TGTGCCAGCAGCGCCCCACAGGGAAGAGGGGACACTGAAGCTTTCTTT. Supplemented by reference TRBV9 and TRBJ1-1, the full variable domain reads DSGVTQTPKHLITATGQRVTLRCSPRSGDLSVYWYQQSLDQGLQFLIQYYNGEERAKGNILERFSAQQFPDLHSELNLSSLELGDSALYFCASSAPQGRGDTEAFFGQGTRLTVV.

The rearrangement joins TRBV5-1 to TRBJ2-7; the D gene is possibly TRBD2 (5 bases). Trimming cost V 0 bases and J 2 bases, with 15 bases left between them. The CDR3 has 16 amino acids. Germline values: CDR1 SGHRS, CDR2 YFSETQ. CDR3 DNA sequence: TGCGCCAGCAGCTTGGGTGCAGGCGGGCTGACCTACGAGCAGTACTTC. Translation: CASSLGAGGLTYEQYF.

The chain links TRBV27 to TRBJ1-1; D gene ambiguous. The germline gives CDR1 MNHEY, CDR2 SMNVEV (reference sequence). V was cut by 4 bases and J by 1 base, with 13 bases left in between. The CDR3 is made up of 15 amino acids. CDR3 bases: TGTGCCAGCAGTTCCACCTACAGTGGGAACACTGAAGCTTTCTTT. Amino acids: CASSSTYSGNTEAFF.